One and the same sample provided the 7 T cell receptor beta chains below, sequenced in a study of blood T cell repertoires in COVID-19. Clones were read by immunoSEQ multiplex PCR, and TCRdb kept only the in-frame ones, dropping some. Of 100,000 or so clones listed, 85% are singletons. Input material: peripheral blood. These receptors were taken from a man over 45 with acute or convalescent COVID-19.

The V and J genes are TRBV7-9 and TRBJ1-1; 10 nucleotides align to TRBD1. CDR3 length: 15 amino acids. Germline lookup yields CDR1 SEHNR and CDR2 FQNEAQ (reference sequence). J lost 4 bases, V lost 1 base, and 3 bases had no gene match. The CDR3 region is CASSLETGGLTEAFF. In nucleotides, the CDR3 is TGTGCCAGCAGCTTAGAGACAGGGGGCCTCACTGAAGCTTTCTTT.

This clone was observed once. CDR3 amino acids: CSASRGQPQHF. DNA of the CDR3: TGCAGTGCTAGTCGAGGACAGCCCCAGCATTTT. The chain is built from TRBV20-1 and TRBJ1-5, with D unresolved. The ends were cut back, 3 bases at V and 7 bases at J, with 7 bases in the middle. The CDR3 loop spans 11 amino acids. Germline CDR1 reads DFQATT; CDR2 reads SNEGSKA (reference sequence).

The V and J genes are TRBV25-1 and TRBJ1-5, with 10 bases identical to TRBD1. CDR3 length: 13 amino acids. Germline CDR1 is MGHDK and CDR2 is SYGVNS. The V and J ends lost 6 bases and 4 bases, in that order; junction bases with no gene match: 0. CDR3 bases: TGTGCCAGCAGGGGACAGGGGAATCAGCCCCAGCATTTT. Translation gives CASRGQGNQPQHF.

The rearrangement joins TRBV30 to TRBJ2-3; D might be TRBD2 (6 bases). V shed 0 bases and J shed 2 bases, with 12 bases lying between them. The CDR3 is 15 residues long. Per germline, CDR1 GTSNPN and CDR2 SVGIG (reference sequence). The CDR3 DNA sequence: TGTGCCTGGAGTGTAGGCGGGATGAACACAGATACGCAGTATTTT. Residues: CAWSVGGMNTDTQYF.

This clone was seen a single time. The chain links TRBV5-1 to TRBJ1-4; 9 bases are a match to TRBD1. The CDR3 length is 16 residues. From germline, CDR1 is SGHRS and CDR2 YFSETQ. With 5 bases clipped from V and 1 base from J, the junction kept 6 bases outside the gene matches. The CDR3 region has the DNA TGCGCCAGCAGACTCGGACAGGGGATAACTAATGAAAAACTGTTTTTT. Its translation is CASRLGQGITNEKLFF. The variable domain in full, completed from reference TRBV5-1 and TRBJ1-4, reads KAGVTQTPRYLIKTRGQQVTLSCSPISGHRSVSWYQQTPGQGLQFLFEYFSETQRNKGNFPGRFSGRQFSNSRSEMNVSTLELGDSALYLCASRLGQGITNEKLFFGSGTQLSVL.

V usage is TRBV7-2 and J usage is TRBJ1-4, with 7 positions matching TRBD1. This CDR3 comprises 15 residues. With V trimmed by 1 base and J by 7 bases, 6 bases remained unmatched. Germline assignment: CDR1 SGHTA and CDR2 FQGNSA. The CDR3: CASSLERGLSEKLFF. The CDR3 DNA reads TGTGCCAGCAGCTTAGAGAGGGGGCTCAGTGAAAAACTGTTTTTT.

The chain employs TRBV5-4 and TRBJ1-2; D is undetermined. The CDR3 is 13 amino acids. Looked up from germline, CDR1 is SGHNT and CDR2 is YYREEE (reference sequence). V lost 10 bases to trimming and J lost 8 bases, with 21 bases between them. CDR3 loop: CAAPGDGVGGYTF. The CDR3 DNA reads TGTGCCGCTCCGGGAGACGGTGTGGGAGGCTACACCTTC.